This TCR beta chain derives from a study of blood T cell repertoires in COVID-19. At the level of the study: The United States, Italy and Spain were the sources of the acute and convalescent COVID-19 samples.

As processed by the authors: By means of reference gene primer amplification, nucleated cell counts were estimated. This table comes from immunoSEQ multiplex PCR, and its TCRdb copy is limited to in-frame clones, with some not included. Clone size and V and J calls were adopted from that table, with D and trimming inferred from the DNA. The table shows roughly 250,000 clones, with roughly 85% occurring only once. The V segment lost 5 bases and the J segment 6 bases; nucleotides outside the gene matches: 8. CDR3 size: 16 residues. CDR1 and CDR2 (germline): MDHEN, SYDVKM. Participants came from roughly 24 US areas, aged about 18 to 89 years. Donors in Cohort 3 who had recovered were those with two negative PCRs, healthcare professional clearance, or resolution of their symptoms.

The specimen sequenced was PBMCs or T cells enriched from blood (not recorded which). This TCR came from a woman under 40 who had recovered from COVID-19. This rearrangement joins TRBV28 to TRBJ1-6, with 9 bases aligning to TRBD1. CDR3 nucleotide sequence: TGTGCCAGCAGTCGCCGGGACAGGGCGGTTAATTCACCCCTCCACTTT. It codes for CASSRRDRAVNSPLHF.